This record covers a single TCR beta chain. The antigen is not known. Treatment noted: oral pan-JAK inhibitor, 5-10 mg twice daily. Obtained from alopecia areata patients were lesional scalp punch biopsies along with peripheral blood. The data were obtained in a study of CD8+ T cells in alopecia areata. Background on the study: Treated patients took oral tofacitinib at 5 to 10 mg twice daily. Severity in treated patients was scored by percentage of scalp area affected.

Sequencing relied on a cDNA template that was reverse transcribed from extracted RNA. Sequenced by immunoSEQ multiplex PCR; TCRdb stores in-frame clones only, minus some. The sample consists of 95,000 to 110,000 clones, about 83% of them appearing once. With V trimmed by 6 bases and J by 6 bases, 1 base remained unmatched. The CDR3 length is 11 residues. Germline-derived CDR1 and CDR2 are SQVTM and ANQGSEA. Whole-study results and caveats: On tofacitinib, scalp clonality and expanded CD8+ clones among top 100 fell significantly.

The sequenced sample was CD8+ T cells sorted from blood, obtained at week 24, from a patient treated with tofacitinib. This receptor was obtained from a human donor with alopecia areata. The rearrangement uses TRBV29-1 and TRBJ2-7; 11 bases fit TRBD1. The CDR3, as DNA: TGCAGCGTCGGGACAGGGGGCGAGCAGTACTTC. Its protein product is CSVGTGGEQYF.